The clone carrying this T cell receptor (beta chain) was observed a handful of times. The antigen is not known. This record belongs to a study of Graves' ophthalmopathy and Graves' hyperthyroidism. Background on the study: Peripheral blood collection took place at initial diagnosis, before any treatment. Study-level results: Blood also harbored most expanded thyroid clonotypes above 0.001 frequency.

Recruitment covered hyperthyroidism patients aged 18 to 65 whose new diagnosis was of under 2 months' duration. Amplification of TCR beta CDR3 regions used RNA transcripts. Second-round multiplex PCR came after first-round RT-PCR with HTBI primers. MiXCR was run by TCRdb on the multiplex PCR reads, yielding one entry per CDR3 protein. Of hundreds of thousands of distinct CDR3 sequences listed, 20% to 25% were seen once; the top ten hold approximately 3.2%. The CDR3 runs to 14 residues. Deletions cut 0 bases from V and 5 bases from J, with 13 bases between. Germline V gives CDR1 DFQATT, CDR2 SNEGSKA (reference sequence).

This TCR came from a woman aged 18-35 years with stable Graves' hyperthyroidism. The chain links TRBV20-1 to TRBJ2-5; TRBD1 is a possible D gene (7 bases). Input material: peripheral blood. The chain's CDR3 is CSARDFRGRETQYF. CDR3 coding DNA: TGCAGTGCTAGAGATTTCAGGGGGAGGGAGACCCAGTACTTC.